This T cell receptor (beta chain) was sequenced in a study of response to subunit inactivated influenza vaccine. In germline, CDR1 is SEHNR, CDR2 FQNEAQ (reference sequence). V lost 6 bases, J lost 2 bases, and 8 bases lay in between. The CDR3 runs to 12 residues. TCRdb passed the RT-PCR reads through MiXCR, listing each CDR3 protein once. Of some 570,000 distinct CDR3 sequences listed, about 10% are singletons. A further study also used this sample, focusing on T cells expressing NK-cell markers. This second report adds: 5'RACE template switching with UMIs produced the TCR beta cDNA. In the group of eight sequenced donors, seven were HCMV-seropositive and one was seronegative. NKG2C+ dominant clonotypes from over five donors made up about 1.0-7.5% of CD8+ T cells.

The receptor was isolated from a man between 50 and 59 years old who received an inactivated influenza vaccine. V is TRBV7-9 and J is TRBJ2-7, with D hard to call. Here the sequenced sample was PBMCs from blood, taken on the day of vaccination. The CDR3 DNA is TGTGCCAGCAGTCCTACTACCTACGAGCAGTACTTC. Translation: CASSPTTYEQYF.